These 19 T cell receptor beta chains came from one sample sequenced in a study. TCRdb reprocessed the 5' RACE reads via MiXCR and lists one record per CDR3 protein. This sample yields 45,000 to 70,000 distinct CDR3 sequences, of which roughly 30% are seen a single time; 3.2% belongs to the top ten. The sample consisted of tumor-infiltrating memory CD4+ T cells sorted from the breast tumor. The subset is: memory CD4+ T cells, CD4+CD45RO+CD25-. The receptors originated from a female donor with breast cancer.

V is TRBV3-1 and J is TRBJ1-1, with D perhaps matching TRBD1 (5 bases). CDR3 size: 14 residues. V lost 3 bases, J lost 1 base, and 9 bases lay in between. Germline-derived CDR1 and CDR2 are LGHDT and YNNKEL (reference sequence). CDR3 coding DNA: TGTGCCAGCAGCCACTCGGGGCCGAACACTGAAGCTTTCTTT. Protein: CASSHSGPNTEAFF.

In this sample, this clonotype turned up once. The chain combines TRBV5-4 with TRBJ2-7, with D perhaps TRBD1 or TRBD2 (5 bases each). CDR3 size: 12 residues. Trimming stripped 7 bases from V and 6 bases from J, with 14 bases between. Germline V gene data show CDR1 as SGHNT and CDR2 as YYREEE (reference sequence). CDR3: CASGYRGGEQYF. The CDR3 bases are TGTGCCAGCGGTTACCGTGGGGGCGAGCAGTACTTC.

The chain employs TRBV15 and TRBJ1-1; TRBD1 might be the D (6 bases). The CDR3 extends over 14 amino acids. Trimming cost V 1 base and J 7 bases, with 13 bases left between them. In germline, CDR1 is LNHNV, CDR2 YYDKDF (reference sequence). CDR3 protein: CATSRVGGTGEAFF. For the CDR3, the DNA is TGTGCCACCAGCAGAGTAGGGGGGACTGGTGAAGCTTTCTTT. Filled out from reference TRBV15 and TRBJ1-1, the complete variable domain reads DAMVIQNPRYQVTQFGKPVTLSCSQTLNHNVMYWYQQKSSQAPKLLFHYYDKDFNNEADTPDNFQSRRPNTSFCFLDIRSPGLGDTAMYLCATSRVGGTGEAFFGQGTRLTVV.

This chain's CDR3 is CSASNQGNIQYF. The CDR3 DNA follows: TGCAGTGCTAGTAACCAAGGGAACATTCAGTACTTC. The rearrangement uses TRBV20-1 and TRBJ2-4; D uncertain. Germline V CDR1 and CDR2: DFQATT, SNEGSKA (reference sequence). CDR3 length equals 12 residues. Trimming removed 3 bases from V and 7 bases from J, with 10 bases in between.

About this clonotype itself: One end of the junction varies from germline; a read error may be responsible. CDR3 in DNA: TGTGCCTGCAGCCGCGAGGGTGCCCAGTACTTC. Its protein product is CACSREGAQYF. The chain employs TRBV28 and TRBJ2-5; possible D gene TRBD2, 5 bases. Germline assignment: CDR1 MDHEN and CDR2 SYDVKM. The CDR3 extends over 11 amino acids.

The chain joins TRBV5-1 to TRBJ2-7; possible D gene TRBD2, 6 bases. Trimming pared 4 bases from V and 0 bases from J, leaving 11 bases between. Per the germline V gene, CDR1 is SGHRS and CDR2 is YFSETQ. The CDR3 sequence is 14 residues long. CDR3 bases: TGCGCCAGCAGCCGGCGGGGTCCCTCCTACGAGCAGTACTTC. This codes for CASSRRGPSYEQYF.

The sample holds a few counts of this clonotype. Relative to the germline gene, one junction end is altered; a read error may explain this. This chain joins TRBV7-7 and TRBJ2-3, with D possibly TRBD1 on 6 matching bases. The CDR3 is 16 residues long. From germline, CDR1 is SSHAT and CDR2 FNYEAQ (reference sequence). This CDR3 is CASSLALTGPLNTQYF. In nucleotides, the CDR3 is TGTGCTAGCAGCTTAGCGCTGACAGGCCCTTTAAATACGCAGTATTTT.

This clonotype was recorded a few times. The genes are TRBV29-1 and TRBJ2-1, with D tentatively TRBD1 (5 bases). The germline CDR1 and CDR2 sequences are SQVTM and ANQGSEA. This CDR3 comprises 10 residues. V gave up 2 bases and J gave up 15 bases, with 11 bases separating them. The CDR3: CSVEQGYMFF. The CDR3 bases are TGCAGCGTTGAACAGGGTTACATGTTCTTC.

The rearrangement joins TRBV5-1 to TRBJ1-2; TRBD1 is a possible D gene (6 bases). Trimming cost V 0 bases and J 7 bases, with 16 bases left between them. The germline V gene encodes CDR1 SGHRS and CDR2 YFSETQ. The CDR3 is made up of 15 amino acids. The CDR3 bases are TGCGCCAGCAGCTTGGCCCCGACAGGAGAAAGTGGCTACACCTTC. Amino acid sequence: CASSLAPTGESGYTF.

This clonotype was seen many times. The chain employs TRBV29-1 and TRBJ1-1; D gene ambiguous. The CDR3 is 14 amino acids. Germline loops: CDR1 SQVTM, CDR2 ANQGSEA. Trimming pared 1 base from V and 4 bases from J, leaving 13 bases between. Written as DNA, the CDR3 is TGCAGCGTTGAAGTGTTGGCCACAGCCACTGAAGCTTTCTTT. Its protein is CSVEVLATATEAFF.

As to this clonotype: Germline is not matched at one junction end, which may reflect a read error. This chain joins TRBV9 and TRBJ1-3; D possibly corresponds to TRBD1 (6 bases). The CDR3 totals 14 residues. The V gene's germline CDR1 is SGDLS and CDR2 YYNGEE. CDR3 amino acids: CASGVGGTGNTIYF. The CDR3 bases are TGTGCCAGCGGCGTAGGGGGAACTGGAAACACCATATATTTT.

There are many counts of this clonotype. The chain links TRBV7-3 to TRBJ2-1, with D possibly being TRBD1 (5 bases). V lost 1 base to trimming and J lost 6 bases, with 7 bases between them. The CDR3 contains 13 residues. Germline CDR1 reads SGHTA; CDR2 reads FQGTGA. The CDR3 nucleotides are TGTGCCAGCAGCTTAAGCCAGGGCAATGAGCAGTTCTTC. This translates into CASSLSQGNEQFF.

Only a few counts were recorded for this clonotype. This rearrangement joins TRBV5-1 to TRBJ2-5; D not resolved. Germline CDR1 SGHRS, CDR2 YFSETQ. Trimming shortened V by 5 bases and J by 1 base, and 12 bases separated the two germline ends. The length of the CDR3 is 14 residues. CDR3 amino acids: CASRRAPLQETQYF. For the CDR3, the DNA is TGCGCCAGCAGAAGGGCGCCACTCCAAGAGACCCAGTACTTC.

This clonotype came up a few times. The chain combines TRBV5-4 with TRBJ1-6; D uncertain. CDR1 is SGHNT and CDR2 is YYREEE in the germline V gene (reference sequence). The CDR3 covers 16 residues. Trimming removed 3 bases at V and 0 bases at J, with 10 bases between. The CDR3 protein is CASSSDESSYNSPLHF. CDR3 DNA sequence: TGTGCCAGCAGCTCGGACGAAAGCTCCTATAATTCACCCCTCCACTTT.

The genes are TRBV7-2 and TRBJ2-1; 7 bases align to TRBD1. Germline loops: CDR1 SGHTA, CDR2 FQGNSA. V lost 3 bases and J lost 9; bases outside the gene matches: 11. The CDR3 covers 15 residues. CDR3 bases: TGTGCCAGCAGCTTGAACAGGGGATCGAAGGCTGAGCAGTTCTTC. This encodes CASSLNRGSKAEQFF.

With respect to this clonotype: A much larger clone differs from this one at a single base, so this may be a read error. V is TRBV7-7 and J is TRBJ2-5; TRBD1 matches at 7 bases. The length of the CDR3 is 14 residues. CDR1 and CDR2 from the germline V gene are SSHAT and FNYEAQ (reference sequence). As DNA, the CDR3 is TGTGCTAGCAGCATAGGACAGGACGGAGAGACCCGGTACTTC. This sequence encodes CASSIGQDGETRYF.

This clonotype was seen ten or more times. The V gene is TRBV5-1, the J gene TRBJ2-2; 9 nucleotides line up with TRBD1. This CDR3 has 15 residues. Germline V lookup: CDR1 SGHRS, CDR2 YFSETQ. With V trimmed by 4 bases and J by 3 bases, 4 bases remained unmatched. The chain's CDR3 is CASSRDRGDTGELFF. Written as DNA, the CDR3 is TGCGCCAGCAGCCGCGACAGGGGGGACACCGGGGAGCTGTTTTTT.

As regards this clonotype: Since a much larger clone is just one base distant, this may be a read error. The chain recombines TRBV6-5 with TRBJ1-1; D not resolved. Germline-derived CDR1 and CDR2 are MNHEY and SVGAGI. The CDR3 consists of 13 residues. The CDR3 DNA is TGTGCCAGCAGTTACTCTGGTAGGACTGAAGCTTGCTTT. As protein: CASSYSGRTEACF.

This clonotype has just a few counts. The chain carries TRBV20-1 and TRBJ1-1; D is possibly TRBD1 (6 bases). Trimming cost V 2 bases and J 2 bases, with 15 bases left between them. The CDR3 loop spans 15 amino acids. Germline V gene lookup returns CDR1 DFQATT and CDR2 SNEGSKA (reference sequence). The CDR3 is CSARSGKGTNTEAFF. CDR3 nucleotide sequence: TGCAGTGCTAGAAGCGGGAAGGGGACAAACACTGAAGCTTTCTTT.